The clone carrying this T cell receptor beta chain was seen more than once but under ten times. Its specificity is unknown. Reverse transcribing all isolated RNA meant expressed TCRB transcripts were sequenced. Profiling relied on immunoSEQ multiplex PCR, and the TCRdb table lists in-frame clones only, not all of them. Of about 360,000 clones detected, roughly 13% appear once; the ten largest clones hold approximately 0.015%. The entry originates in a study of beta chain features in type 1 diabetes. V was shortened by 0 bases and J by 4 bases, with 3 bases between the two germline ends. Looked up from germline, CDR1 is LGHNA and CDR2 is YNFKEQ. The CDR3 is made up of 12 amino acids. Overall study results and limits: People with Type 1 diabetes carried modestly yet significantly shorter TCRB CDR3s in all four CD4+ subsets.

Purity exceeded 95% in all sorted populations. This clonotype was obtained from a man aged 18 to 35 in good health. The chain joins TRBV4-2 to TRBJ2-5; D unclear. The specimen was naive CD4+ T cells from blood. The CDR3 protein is CASSQDLETQYF. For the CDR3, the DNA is TGTGCCAGCAGCCAAGATCTAGAGACCCAGTACTTC.